A selection of T cell receptor beta chains follows, all from one sample in a study of PD-1 blockade in classical Hodgkin lymphoma. Repertoires were generated with immunoSEQ multiplex PCR, while TCRdb's copy carries only in-frame clones and drops some. The sample holds tens of thousands of clones; just under 80% are singletons and the top ten take around 8.9%. The sample consisted of peripheral blood mononuclear cells (PBMCs), taken before the fourth cycle of nivolumab. These receptor sequences come from a human donor with classical Hodgkin lymphoma. CDR3s include the opening cysteine and the closing phenylalanine or tryptophan. D genes are given only for firm matches. The size of a clone is reported for some rows only, either as once, few or many, or as a class for expanded clones.

v_call	j_call	clone_size	d_call	cdr3_aa	cdr3_nt
TRBV19	TRBJ1-1	-	-	CASSIWGHGGTEAFF	TGTGCCAGTAGTATATGGGGTCATGGTGGCACTGAAGCTTTCTTT
TRBV18	TRBJ2-2	-	TRBD2	CASSPPGLAGAGELFF	TGTGCCAGCTCACCACCGGGACTAGCGGGGGCCGGGGAGCTGTTTTTT
TRBV7-3	TRBJ2-1	-	-	CASSTQGPSYNEQFF	TGTGCCAGCAGCACCCAGGGGCCTTCCTACAATGAGCAGTTCTTC
TRBV7-2	TRBJ2-3	-	-	CASSLGGQSTDTQYF	TGTGCCAGCAGCTTAGGGGGGCAGAGCACAGATACGCAGTATTTT
TRBV9	TRBJ1-3	few	TRBD1	CASSVAGGGGNTIYF	TGTGCCAGCAGCGTAGCAGGGGGCGGTGGAAACACCATATATTTT
TRBV11-2	TRBJ1-2	few	-	CASSPSLGGLNYGYTF	TGTGCCAGCAGCCCCTCGCTGGGGGGTTTAAACTATGGCTACACCTTC
TRBV11-2	TRBJ1-3	-	-	CASSLVRDSGNTIYF	TGTGCCAGCAGCTTAGTGCGGGACTCTGGAAACACCATATATTTT
TRBV6-5	TRBJ2-7	-	-	CASSYGTSYEQYF	TGTGCCAGCAGTTACGGGACCTCCTACGAGCAGTACTTC
TRBV4-2	TRBJ1-5	-	-	CASSQDSTSAYSNQPQHF	TGTGCCAGCAGCCAAGACTCCACATCCGCTTATAGCAATCAGCCCCAGCATTTT
TRBV6-5	TRBJ2-7	-	TRBD2	CASSSSGGSYEQYF	TGTGCCAGCAGCTCTAGCGGGGGCTCCTACGAGCAGTACTTC
TRBV6-5	TRBJ2-1	-	TRBD2	CASSSSGTKLGEQFF	TGTGCCAGCAGTTCCTCCGGGACTAAGCTTGGGGAGCAGTTCTTC
TRBV27	TRBJ2-7	-	-	CASSFLEGDEQYF	TGTGCCAGCAGTTTTTTAGAAGGGGACGAGCAGTACTTC
TRBV7-9	TRBJ2-1	-	TRBD2	CASSLRAAGDRNEQFF	TGTGCCAGCAGCTTAAGGGCCGCGGGGGATCGGAATGAGCAGTTCTTC
TRBV6-5	TRBJ1-1	once	-	CASRLTGFMNTEAFF	TGTGCCAGCAGACTCACCGGATTCATGAACACTGAAGCTTTCTTT
TRBV5-1	TRBJ1-5	-	-	CASSSGVGSSNQPQHF	TGCGCCAGCAGCTCTGGAGTGGGCAGTAGCAATCAGCCCCAGCATTTT
TRBV7-6	TRBJ2-3	-	-	CASSRLGDTQYF	TGTGCCAGCAGCCGACTAGGAGATACGCAGTATTTT
TRBV12-5	TRBJ1-1	few	-	CASGPRKEGNTEAFF	TGTGCTAGTGGTCCCCGGAAAGAGGGCAACACTGAAGCTTTCTTT
TRBV9	TRBJ2-2	-	TRBD2	CASSSRLAAHTGELFF	TGTGCCAGCAGCTCACGACTAGCGGCGCACACCGGGGAGCTGTTTTTT
TRBV6-1	TRBJ1-6	-	TRBD1	CASSRQGRNNSPLHF	TGTGCCAGCAGTAGACAGGGCAGGAATAATTCACCCCTCCACTTT
TRBV5-1	TRBJ2-7	-	-	CASSFPTSQFPYEQYF	TGCGCCAGCAGCTTCCCTACTTCACAATTCCCCTACGAGCAGTACTTC
TRBV11-2	TRBJ2-7	-	-	CASSLDLGRYSYEQYF	TGTGCCAGCAGCTTAGATCTCGGCCGCTACTCCTACGAGCAGTACTTC
TRBV6-6	TRBJ2-1	-	TRBD2	CASTHGGVDEQFF	TGTGCCAGCACCCACGGGGGGGTCGATGAGCAGTTCTTC
TRBV7-3	TRBJ2-3	-	TRBD2	CASSPGLAGADTQYF	TGTGCCAGCAGCCCGGGACTAGCGGGAGCGGATACGCAGTATTTT
TRBV7-6	TRBJ1-2	-	TRBD1	CASSLGQGSGYGYTF	TGTGCCAGCAGCTTGGGACAGGGATCGGGCTATGGCTACACCTTC
TRBV10-3	TRBJ2-7	-	-	CAISEDSYEQYF	TGTGCCATCAGTGAGGACAGTTACGAGCAGTACTTC
TRBV9	TRBJ2-3	-	-	CASSVDTSTDTQYF	TGTGCCAGCAGCGTAGACACTAGCACAGATACGCAGTATTTT
TRBV14	TRBJ1-3	-	-	CASSPQASGNTIYF	TGTGCCAGCAGCCCCCAGGCTTCTGGAAACACCATATATTTT
TRBV6-6	TRBJ1-6	-	-	CASSYLGGSTSPLHF	TGTGCCAGCAGTTACTTGGGGGGATCTACCTCACCCCTCCACTTT
TRBV25-1	TRBJ2-3	-	TRBD1	CASSRQGTDTQYF	TGTGCCAGCAGTAGACAGGGGACAGATACGCAGTATTTT
TRBV5-1	TRBJ1-1	-	-	CASRGQLNTEAFF	TGCGCCAGCAGAGGACAGTTGAACACTGAAGCTTTCTTT
TRBV12-5	TRBJ1-5	few	TRBD1	CASGFLPPQGVGNQPQHF	TGTGCTAGTGGTTTTCTCCCTCCTCAGGGGGTAGGCAATCAGCCCCAGCATTTT
TRBV2	TRBJ2-7	-	-	CASTVGQGPPSAYEQYF	TGTGCCTCAACAGTGGGGCAGGGGCCTCCCTCGGCCTACGAGCAGTACTTC
TRBV4-1	TRBJ1-6	-	TRBD1	CASSQGQGADSPLHF	TGCGCCAGCAGCCAGGGTCAGGGGGCCGATTCACCCCTCCACTTT
TRBV4-1	TRBJ1-4	-	-	CASSQVSGVGEKLFF	TGCGCCAGCAGCCAAGTCTCCGGGGTAGGGGAAAAACTGTTTTTT